These T cell receptor beta chains were read from a single sample in a study of response to subunit inactivated influenza vaccine. TCRdb reprocessed the RT-PCR reads with MiXCR, giving one entry per CDR3 protein. The sample includes around 470,000 distinct CDR3 sequences, approximately 7.2% of them seen just once. The specimen was PBMCs from blood, collected less than 30 months after vaccination. These receptors all come from a man between 45 and 75 years old who received an inactivated influenza vaccine. CDR3s include the opening cysteine and the closing phenylalanine or tryptophan. A D gene is named only where the DNA matches it firmly. Clone sizes are given selectively: once, few, many, or a class where the clone is expanded.

v_gene,d_gene,j_gene,abundance,CDR3nt,CDR3aa
TRBV18,-,TRBJ2-7,few,TGTGCCAGCTCACTGACCGGGACCCACGAGCAGTACTTC,CASSLTGTHEQYF
TRBV7-9,-,TRBJ2-7,many,TGTGCCAGCAGCCTGGATAACGAGCAGTACTTC,CASSLDNEQYF
TRBV29-1,-,TRBJ2-3,many,TGCAGCGTTGAGCAGGGGACAGATACGCAGTATTTT,CSVEQGTDTQYF
TRBV7-2,TRBD1,TRBJ2-7,many,TGTGCCAGCAGCCCTGACCCAGGGGGCGAGCAGTACTTC,CASSPDPGGEQYF
TRBV20-1,-,TRBJ2-1,few,TGCAGTGCCGTCGCCGGGGTCCAGGAAAATGAGCAGTTCTTC,CSAVAGVQENEQFF
TRBV6-5,-,TRBJ2-7,-,TGTGCCAGCAGTTTCTTTTCGGGACTCGCTGACTACGAGCAGTACTTC,CASSFFSGLADYEQYF
TRBV5-6,-,TRBJ2-7,-,TGTGCCAGCAGCTTGGATGATATCAGTGACTACGAGCAGTACTTC,CASSLDDISDYEQYF
TRBV5-1,-,TRBJ1-1,-,TGCGCCAGCAGCCCCAACCCTGGCACGGAGCGCACTGAAGCTTTCTTT,CASSPNPGTERTEAFF
TRBV6-2/TRBV6-3,-,TRBJ1-5,-,TGTGCCAGCAGTTACGGTTCAGGGATCGGACAGCCCCAGCATTTT,CASSYGSGIGQPQHF
TRBV7-3,TRBD1,TRBJ1-2,-,TGTGCCAGCAGCTCAACAGGGGCCGACGGCTACACCTTC,CASSSTGADGYTF
TRBV24-1,-,TRBJ2-5,many,TGTGCCACCTCGAGGGAGGCTTCAGAGACCCAGTACTTC,CATSREASETQYF
TRBV7-3,-,TRBJ2-1,few,TGTGCCAGCAGTTCGACGGGGGGCGCATTCAATGAGCAGTTCTTC,CASSSTGGAFNEQFF
TRBV28,TRBD2,TRBJ2-1,-,TGTGCCAGCAAATCCGGGACTAGCGACTCCTACAATGAGCAGTTCTTC,CASKSGTSDSYNEQFF
TRBV7-9,TRBD2,TRBJ2-7,-,TGTGCCAGCAGCTTAGTCATAGCGGGAGGGCCCCACGAGCAGTACTTC,CASSLVIAGGPHEQYF
TRBV7-2,-,TRBJ1-4,few,TGTGCCAGCAGCCCCCCCTACGCTAATGAAAAACTGTTTTTT,CASSPPYANEKLFF
TRBV15,-,TRBJ2-3,-,TGTGCCACCAGCAGCCGTACAGATACGCAGTATTTT,CATSSRTDTQYF
TRBV5-6,TRBD1,TRBJ1-5,-,TGTGCCAGCGGCTCGGGACAGGGTAGTCAGCCCCAGCATTTT,CASGSGQGSQPQHF
TRBV7-2,TRBD2,TRBJ2-1,few,TGTGCCAGCAGCTGGACTAGCGGCCTGAGCTCCTACAATGAGCAGTTCTTC,CASSWTSGLSSYNEQFF
TRBV5-1,-,TRBJ2-7,many,TGCGCCAGCAGCCAACCCCTTAGCGTTGGCCCCTACGAGCAGTACTTC,CASSQPLSVGPYEQYF
TRBV20-1,-,TRBJ1-2,-,TGCAGTGCCGGAATGAACTATGGCTACACCTTC,CSAGMNYGYTF
TRBV12-3/TRBV12-4,-,TRBJ2-3,many,TGTGCCAGCCGATCAGGGGGAGGGACCACAGGTACGCAGTATTTT,CASRSGGGTTGTQYF
TRBV5-1,TRBD1,TRBJ1-2,-,TGCCCCAGCAGCAAAGGGGGACAGGGCACTGCCCTTACTGATGGCTACACCTTC,CPSSKGGQGTALTDGYTF
TRBV6-1,-,TRBJ1-4,-,TGTGCCACCCGGACATTTCAGGGTGGGGATGAAAAACTGTTTTTT,CATRTFQGGDEKLFF
TRBV11-2,TRBD1,TRBJ2-1,-,TGTGCCAGCAGCTTAGATGGTGGACAGGGGGCCTACAATGAGCAGTTCTTC,CASSLDGGQGAYNEQFF
TRBV11-2,TRBD2,TRBJ2-3,-,TGTGCCAGCAAGTCGACTAGCGGGGCGGACGGCACAGATACGCAGTATTTT,CASKSTSGADGTDTQYF
TRBV9,TRBD1,TRBJ2-7,-,TGTGCCAGCAGCGCCACAGGGGCGGCGGCCTACGAGCAGTACTTC,CASSATGAAAYEQYF
TRBV20-1,-,TRBJ2-1,-,TGCAGTGCTAGAGATAGGGCAGGGAACTACAATGAGCAGTTCTTC,CSARDRAGNYNEQFF
TRBV7-2,-,TRBJ2-5,many,TGTGCCAGCAGCCCGACTGGCCGGCCCCAAGAGACCCAGTACTTC,CASSPTGRPQETQYF
TRBV7-2,-,TRBJ2-5,few,TGTGCCAGCAGCCTCGGAGGTATGGAGACCCAGTACTTC,CASSLGGMETQYF
TRBV20-1,TRBD1,TRBJ2-5,-,TGCTGTGCTAGAGATAGTAGGTTTGGGACAGGGGAGACCCAGTACTTC,CCARDSRFGTGETQYF
TRBV6-4,TRBD2,TRBJ2-1,many,TGTGCCAGCAGATGGACTAGCGGGAGGGCCTCCAATGAGCAGTTCTTC,CASRWTSGRASNEQFF
TRBV15,-,TRBJ2-5,few,TGTGCCACCAGCCACGCCGGAGGTCTCACGTCGGGAGAGACCCAGTACTTC,CATSHAGGLTSGETQYF
TRBV6-2/TRBV6-3,-,TRBJ2-1,few,TGTGCCAGCAGTTACTCCGGAGGGGGAGATGAGCAGTTCTTC,CASSYSGGGDEQFF
TRBV29-1,-,TRBJ2-5,few,TGCAGCGTTGCCCTATTTGACATTCAAGAGACCCAGTACTTC,CSVALFDIQETQYF
TRBV7-6,TRBD1,TRBJ2-7,few,TGTGCCAGCAGCTTAGTTCCGGGACAGGGCGTCTACGAGCAGTACTTC,CASSLVPGQGVYEQYF
TRBV6-1,-,TRBJ2-3,many,TGTGCCAGCAGTGAGCCGGGACGGAGCACAGATACGCAGTATTTT,CASSEPGRSTDTQYF
TRBV5-1,TRBD2,TRBJ2-1,many,TGCGCCAGCAGCTTGACCGGGACTAGCGGGGGAGGAGAGTTCTTC,CASSLTGTSGGGEFF
TRBV4-2,-,TRBJ2-5,-,TGTGCCAGCACCCTGCCTGGGGACGGCGAAGAGACCCAGTACTTC,CASTLPGDGEETQYF
TRBV28,TRBD2,TRBJ2-4,-,TGTGCCAGCAGTTCCCTTCGTAGTCAGACTAGCGGTAGAAACATTCAGTACTTC,CASSSLRSQTSGRNIQYF
TRBV15,-,TRBJ1-4,few,TGTGCCACCAGCAAAGCGGGGGCGGCTAATGAAAAACTGTTTTTT,CATSKAGAANEKLFF